These 21 T cell receptor beta chains were all obtained from the same sample, sequenced in a study of T-cell memory formation after mild COVID-19. TCRdb independently ran MiXCR on the 5' RACE reads; one entry per CDR3 protein. This table holds about 340,000 distinct CDR3 sequences, 20% to 25% found once. Sequenced: PBMCs or a T cell subset sorted from them (not recorded which). These receptors came from a man between 18 and 35 years old who had mild COVID-19 (a few samples of this study predate the infection). Cell type and time point are not known.

For this clonotype: One end of the junction is discordant with germline, which a read error may explain. The chain uses TRBV4-1 and TRBJ1-4; D is undetermined. This CDR3 is 14 amino acids long. CDR1 and CDR2 from the germline V gene are MGHRA and YSYEKL. For the CDR3, the DNA is TGCGCCAGCAGCCATAGAGAACACGGCTCATCCTTGTCATTT. This codes for CASSHREHGSSLSF.

There are a few counts of this clonotype. This chain links TRBV2 with TRBJ2-3; TRBD2 matches 7 bases. Germline loops: CDR1 SNHLY, CDR2 FYNNEI. The CDR3 has 13 amino acids. The junction had 5 bases not matched to a gene; V was cut back by 5 bases and J by 6 bases. CDR3 sequence (DNA): TGTGCCAGCAGTCCAGGACTAGTGGATACGCAGTATTTT. Translating gives CASSPGLVDTQYF.

The chain recombines TRBV5-1 with TRBJ2-7, with TRBD1 matching 8 bases. The germline V gene has CDR1 SGHRS and CDR2 YFSETQ. Trimming took 1 base from V and 6 from J; bases not matched to a gene: 9. The CDR3 has 15 residues. The CDR3 DNA sequence: TGCGCCAGCAGCTTGAGGGACAGGATCAGCTCCGAGCAGTACTTC. Its translation: CASSLRDRISSEQYF.

There are many counts of this clonotype. The chain employs TRBV7-2 and TRBJ1-5; D is ambiguous. The CDR3 extends over 13 amino acids. V lost 3 bases, J lost 1 base, and 4 bases lay in between. Germline V gene sequence: CDR1 SGHTA, CDR2 FQGNSA. The CDR3 nucleotides read TGTGCCAGCAGCTTGCAGAGCAATCAGCCCCAGCATTTT. Amino acid sequence: CASSLQSNQPQHF.

This clonotype was recorded a few times. The V and J genes are TRBV20-1 and TRBJ2-1; 9 positions agree with TRBD2. J lost 6 bases, V lost 0 bases, and 6 bases had no gene match. The germline V gene has CDR1 DFQATT and CDR2 SNEGSKA (reference sequence). This CDR3 contains 15 residues. For the CDR3, the DNA is TGCAGTGCTAGAGAGGGGCTAGCGGGGATCAATGAGCAGTTCTTC. Amino acids: CSAREGLAGINEQFF.

This clonotype occurred once. This rearrangement joins TRBV6-6 to TRBJ1-2; 8 bases map to TRBD1. This CDR3 is 15 amino acids long. The germline V gene encodes CDR1 MNHNY and CDR2 SVGAGI (reference sequence). Trimming removed 6 bases from V and 4 bases from J; junction bases left unmatched: 10. In DNA, the CDR3 is TGTGCCAGCAGCCCGACAGGGGACGCCCTCTATGGCTACACCTTC. It yields the protein CASSPTGDALYGYTF.

The chain links TRBV10-3 to TRBJ2-7; 10 bases align to TRBD1. The CDR3 consists of 16 residues. Trimming took 2 bases from V and 7 from J; bases not matched to a gene: 11. The germline V gene encodes CDR1 ENHRY and CDR2 SYGVKD. The CDR3 sequence is CAISETGTGALREQYV. For the CDR3, the DNA is TGTGCCATCAGTGAGACAGGGACAGGGGCCCTCCGGGAGCAGTACGTC.

The rearrangement links TRBV7-2 to TRBJ2-5; the match to TRBD2 covers 9 bases. This CDR3 is built from 15 residues. CDR1 is SGHTA, CDR2 FQGNSA, per germline. Trimming cost V 5 bases and J 5 bases; bases outside gene matches: 9. This chain's CDR3 is CASSLPAGGRETQYF. The CDR3, as DNA: TGTGCCAGCAGCCTACCCGCGGGGGGGCGGGAGACCCAGTACTTC.

This clonotype turned up a few times. The V and J genes are TRBV5-1 and TRBJ2-3; D is perhaps TRBD2 (5 bases). The CDR3 is 17 amino acids. The V end lost 1 base, the J end lost 3 bases, and 18 bases lay between the germline ends. Looked up from germline, CDR1 is SGHRS and CDR2 is YFSETQ. The CDR3 nucleotides are TGCGCCAGCAGCTTGAGTCCGGGTCCCGGAGGAACAGATACGCAGTATTTT. Protein: CASSLSPGPGGTDTQYF.

The chain has TRBV29-1 and TRBJ1-2; TRBD1 might be the D (5 bases). V lost 4 bases and J 8 bases, leaving 20 bases between the germline ends. Germline CDR1 SQVTM, CDR2 ANQGSEA. CDR3 length equals 14 residues. The CDR3 nucleotides read TGCAGCGTTGGGGTCGGTGGGGCAGATGGGGGCTACACCTTC. It translates to CSVGVGGADGGYTF.

This clonotype has a handful of counts. The J gene is TRBJ2-2, the V gene TRBV7-6; D is unclear. CDR3 size: 14 residues. Per the germline V gene, CDR1 is SGHVS and CDR2 is FNYEAQ. Between the trimmed V and J ends, which lost 2 bases and 0 bases, there was a span of 4 bases. CDR3 DNA: TGTGCCAGCAGCTTAATCGCGAACACCGGGGAGCTGTTTTTT. It is translated as CASSLIANTGELFF.

There are a few counts of this clonotype. CDR3 in DNA: TGTGCCAGCAGTCCCGGGACCCCGAGCACAGATACGCAGTATTTT. It translates to CASSPGTPSTDTQYF. This rearrangement joins TRBV7-3 to TRBJ2-3; TRBD1 or TRBD2 may be the D gene (5 bases each). Trimming removed 6 bases at V and 0 bases at J, with 13 bases between. This CDR3 has 15 amino acids. Germline V gene data show CDR1 as SGHTA and CDR2 as FQGTGA.

The V call is TRBV7-2, the J call TRBJ2-3; D gene unclear. This CDR3 region has 14 residues. V was trimmed by 2 bases and J by 3 bases, leaving 9 bases between them. CDR1 and CDR2 (germline): SGHTA, FQGNSA. CDR3 sequence reads: CASSLFAATDTQYF. The CDR3 DNA sequence: TGTGCCAGCAGCTTATTTGCGGCAACAGATACGCAGTATTTT. The variable domain in full, with the rest retrieved from reference TRBV7-2 and TRBJ2-3, is GAGVSQSPSNKVTEKGKDVELRCDPISGHTALYWYRQSLGQGLEFLIYFQGNSAPDKSGLPSDRFSAERTGGSVSTLTIQRTQQEDSAVYLCASSLFAATDTQYFGPGTRLTVL.

This clonotype was seen only a few times. The V gene is TRBV6-2 or TRBV6-3, the J gene TRBJ2-3; TRBD2 matches at 9 bases. Germline V gene data show CDR1 as MNHEY and CDR2 as SVGEGT. This CDR3 has 14 residues. Losses at the gene ends were 2 bases for V and 4 bases for J; bases not matched to a gene: 1. CDR3 sequence reads: CASSYGGGADTQYF. The CDR3 DNA follows: TGTGCCAGCAGTTACGGCGGGGGGGCAGATACGCAGTATTTT.

This chain connects TRBV18 to TRBJ2-5; D is possibly TRBD1 or TRBD2 (5 bases each). CDR1 and CDR2 from the germline V gene are KGHSH and LQKENI. The germline V and J ends were trimmed by 5 bases and 6 bases, with 13 bases remaining between them. The CDR3 is made up of 13 amino acids. The CDR3 nucleotides read TGTGCCAGCTCATTCTGGGACCGCCAGACCCAGTACTTC. This encodes CASSFWDRQTQYF.

V usage is TRBV7-9 and J usage is TRBJ1-4; 9 bases line up with TRBD1. V gave up 5 bases and J gave up 3 bases; unmatched junction bases: 4. CDR3 length: 15 amino acids. Germline V gives CDR1 SEHNR, CDR2 FQNEAQ (reference sequence). The CDR3 sequence: CASSPRDRANEKLFF. The CDR3 DNA reads as TGTGCCAGCAGCCCAAGGGACAGGGCTAATGAAAAACTGTTTTTT. Based on the CDR3 plus reference TRBV7-9 and TRBJ1-4, the full variable domain is DTGVSQNPRHKITKRGQNVTFRCDPISEHNRLYWYRQTLGQGPEFLTYFQNEAQLEKSRLLSDRFSAERPKGSFSTLEIQRTEQGDSAMYLCASSPRDRANEKLFFGSGTQLSVL.

This clonotype was picked up a small number of times. The chain carries TRBV14 and TRBJ1-1, with a weak D call TRBD1 (5 bases). Trimming pared 0 bases from V and 0 bases from J, leaving 17 bases between. From germline, CDR1 is SGHDN and CDR2 FVKESK. The CDR3 runs to 18 residues. The CDR3 spells CASSQDRGAGALNTEAFF. For the CDR3, the DNA is TGTGCCAGCAGCCAAGATAGGGGCGCAGGCGCCCTGAACACTGAAGCTTTCTTT.

This clonotype has just a few counts. This rearrangement joins TRBV7-9 to TRBJ1-1; D might be TRBD1 (5 bases). Trimming took 4 bases from V and 8 from J, leaving 17 bases between them. This CDR3 has 14 amino acids. Germline values: CDR1 SEHNR, CDR2 FQNEAQ (reference sequence). For the CDR3, the DNA is TGTGCCAGCAGCTCCAAATACAGGCTATCGGAAGCTTTCTTT. It yields the protein CASSSKYRLSEAFF.

The chain couples TRBV18 to TRBJ1-2; D might be TRBD1 (5 bases). The germline V gene has CDR1 KGHSH and CDR2 LQKENI. The CDR3 spans 15 residues. Trimming cost V 6 bases and J 2 bases, with 16 bases left between them. Here the CDR3 DNA reads TGTGCCAGCTCCCCTTTATCGGGGACCAACTATGGCTACACCTTC. Amino acids: CASSPLSGTNYGYTF.

This clonotype has at least ten counts. V and J are TRBV7-2 and TRBJ1-2; D is uncertain. This CDR3 has 13 residues. The germline V gene encodes CDR1 SGHTA and CDR2 FQGNSA. V was shortened by 1 base and J by 3 bases, with 6 bases between the two germline ends. Here the CDR3 reads CASSLGLDYGYTF. The CDR3 bases are TGTGCCAGCAGCTTAGGGTTGGACTATGGCTACACCTTC.

The table lists this clonotype with a few counts. The rearrangement links TRBV20-1 to TRBJ2-1; D is unclear. In germline, CDR1 is DFQATT, CDR2 SNEGSKA (reference sequence). The CDR3 sequence is 14 residues long. The ends were cut back, 8 bases at V and 8 bases at J, with 22 bases in the middle. The CDR3 protein is CSYPTDLKSHEQFF. The CDR3 DNA reads as TGCAGTTATCCGACGGACCTCAAAAGCCATGAGCAGTTCTTC.